Each of the 27 T cell receptor beta chains below was sequenced from the same sample in a study of blood T cell repertoires in COVID-19 (dated by TCRdb to 2018 to 2021). Libraries were built with the immunoSEQ multiplex PCR assay. Here the immuneACCESS table is served through TCRdb, limited to in-frame sequences with V and J called. Missing clones are a known gap in these copies; in checked studies unresolved V genes cover under half, and the rest lacks a known reason. In all, the sample holds around 68,000 clones, and about 81% of those were seen once. About 12% of the sample is held by the ten biggest clonotypes. Input material: peripheral blood. The receptors shown here come from a human donor in a cohort sampled during active COVID-19.

This clone was seen once. This chain uses TRBV7-8 with TRBJ1-2; tentatively, D is TRBD1 (5 bases). This CDR3 is 15 amino acids long. Trimming took off 2 bases at V and 4 bases at J, with 14 bases between the two ends. Germline V gene sequence: CDR1 SGHVS, CDR2 FQNEAQ. DNA of the CDR3: TGTGCCAGCAGCTTACTGACTAGGGGAGGCTATGGCTACACCTTC. Protein: CASSLLTRGGYGYTF.

V and J are TRBV5-4 and TRBJ2-7, with TRBD2 matching 16 bases. With 5 bases clipped from V and 7 bases from J, the junction kept 6 bases outside the gene matches. Germline loops: CDR1 SGHNT, CDR2 YYREEE (reference sequence). The CDR3 contains 15 residues. The CDR3 spells CASSQGLAGGREQYV. The DNA for the CDR3 is TGTGCCAGCAGTCAGGGACTAGCGGGGGGGCGTGAGCAGTACGTC.

This clone is a singleton in its sample. CDR3 nucleotide sequence: TGTGCCAGCAGTGGAATAGCGGGGTTGAATGAGCAGTTCTTC. Protein product: CASSGIAGLNEQFF. The rearrangement joins TRBV6-2 or TRBV6-3 to TRBJ2-1, with 8 positions matching TRBD2. V gave up 5 bases and J gave up 7 bases; unmatched junction bases: 7. The germline V gene has CDR1 MNHEY and CDR2 SVGEGT. This CDR3 has 14 amino acids.

This clone was observed a few times. The rearrangement links TRBV6-5 to TRBJ1-1; D not resolved. Germline CDR1 MNHEY, CDR2 SVGAGI. This CDR3 is 12 amino acids long. With 6 bases removed from V and 4 bases from J, the gap between germline ends came to 9 bases. This chain's CDR3 is CASRTGVTEAFF. The CDR3 DNA is TGTGCCAGCAGGACCGGGGTCACTGAAGCTTTCTTT.

The rearrangement uses TRBV4-1 and TRBJ1-5; D remains unclear. Trimming left V 3 bases short and J 3 bases short, with 9 bases between. From germline, CDR1 is MGHRA and CDR2 YSYEKL. The CDR3 length is 14 residues. The CDR3 is CASSQEAPNQPQHF. The CDR3 nucleotides are TGCGCCAGCAGCCAGGAGGCCCCCAATCAGCCCCAGCATTTT.

The chain joins TRBV2 to TRBJ1-2; 9 bases line up with TRBD1. Germline CDR1 reads SNHLY; CDR2 reads FYNNEI. The CDR3 spans 14 residues. V lost 0 bases, J lost 6 bases, and 2 bases stayed unmatched. The CDR3 loop is CASSEAGTGNGYTF. As DNA, the CDR3 is TGTGCCAGCAGTGAAGCGGGGACAGGGAATGGCTACACCTTC.

This chain joins TRBV3-1 (or the pseudogene TRBV3-2) and TRBJ2-7, with 7 bases matching TRBD1. CDR3 length equals 15 residues. Looked up from germline, CDR1 is LGHDT and CDR2 is YNNKEL (reference sequence). After removal of 6 bases from V and 0 bases from J, the junction contained 8 bases not matched to a gene. As DNA, the CDR3 is TGTGCCAGCAGACCGGGACAGTTAGCCTCCTACGAGCAGTACTTC. This codes for CASRPGQLASYEQYF.

V and J are TRBV10-3 and TRBJ2-5; 7 nucleotides agree with TRBD2. V trimming: 3 bases; J trimming: 0 bases; junction bases outside the gene matches: 7. The V gene's germline CDR1 is ENHRY and CDR2 SYGVKD. The CDR3 has 16 amino acids. DNA for the CDR3: TGTGCCATCAGTGAAGTTTCGGGAGGTGACCAAGAGACCCAGTACTTC. Translation gives CAISEVSGGDQETQYF.

The chain links TRBV9 to TRBJ1-6; D gene unclear. Trimming removed 0 bases at V and 2 bases at J, with 3 bases between. This CDR3 is built from 14 residues. Per germline, CDR1 SGDLS and CDR2 YYNGEE. CDR3 amino acids: CASSVDTYNSPLHF. Here the CDR3 DNA reads TGTGCCAGCAGCGTAGATACCTATAATTCACCCCTCCACTTT. Full variable domain (missing parts from reference TRBV9 and TRBJ1-6): DSGVTQTPKHLITATGQRVTLRCSPRSGDLSVYWYQQSLDQGLQFLIQYYNGEERAKGNILERFSAQQFPDLHSELNLSSLELGDSALYFCASSVDTYNSPLHFGNGTRLTVT.

V is TRBV27 and J is TRBJ2-1, with a tentative D call TRBD2 (6 bases). The ends were cut back, 6 bases at V and 4 bases at J, with 13 bases in the middle. Germline V gene lookup returns CDR1 MNHEY and CDR2 SMNVEV (reference sequence). The CDR3 is made up of 14 amino acids. The CDR3 loop reads CASSLSGTYNEQFF. The CDR3 DNA reads as TGTGCCAGCAGCCTTAGCGGCACTTACAATGAGCAGTTCTTC.

The rearrangement joins TRBV19 to TRBJ2-5; 8 bases are a match to TRBD1. Unmatched junction bases numbered 7, after V lost 9 bases and J lost 1 base. This CDR3 spans 14 amino acids. Germline CDR1 reads LNHDA; CDR2 reads SQIVND (reference sequence). CDR3 sequence (DNA): TGTGCCAGCAAATCGGACAGGGCCCAAGAGACCCAGTACTTC. This translates into CASKSDRAQETQYF.

This clone was seen a few times. DNA of the CDR3: TGTGCCAGCAGCCTCGTTAGCGGGGGGGCAGGTTCTGAGCAGTTCTTC. Translating it yields CASSLVSGGAGSEQFF. The chain couples TRBV7-6 to TRBJ2-1, with 11 bases aligning to TRBD2. V was pared by 5 bases and J by 9 bases, with 12 bases of the junction left unmatched. The CDR3 runs 16 residues. Germline V lookup: CDR1 SGHVS, CDR2 FNYEAQ.

V is TRBV19 and J is TRBJ1-6; TRBD1 is a possible D gene (6 bases). V was shortened by 5 bases and J by 6 bases, with 14 bases between the two germline ends. This CDR3 region has 15 residues. Per the germline V gene, CDR1 is LNHDA and CDR2 is SQIVND (reference sequence). The CDR3 here is CASSPTDRLNSPLHF. The CDR3 bases are TGTGCCAGTAGTCCAACAGACAGGCTTAATTCACCCCTCCACTTT.

The V gene is TRBV18, the J gene TRBJ2-5; D possibly corresponds to TRBD1 (5 bases). Germline CDR1 and CDR2: KGHSH and LQKENI. The CDR3 spans 15 residues. V was clipped by 5 bases and J by 5 bases, with 18 bases between them. DNA of the CDR3: TGTGCCAGCTCATCAAAAAAGGGGATTGCGGAGACCCAGTACTTC. This translates into CASSSKKGIAETQYF.

The chain recombines TRBV11-2 with TRBJ1-1; a weak D match, TRBD1 (6 bases). The CDR3 sequence is 16 residues long. Germline V CDR1 and CDR2: SGHAT, FQNNGV. V was shortened by 8 bases and J by 8 bases, with 27 bases between the two germline ends. The CDR3 DNA reads TGTGCCAGCCTCCCGATCCCAGGGGCCAAAGGGTTAGAAGCTTTCTTT. Protein: CASLPIPGAKGLEAFF. The full variable domain, with the rest looked up from reference TRBV11-2 and TRBJ1-1, is EAGVAQSPRYKIIEKRQSVAFWCNPISGHATLYWYQQILGQGPKLLIQFQNNGVVDDSQLPKDRFSAERLKGVDSTLKIQPAKLEDSAVYLCASLPIPGAKGLEAFFGQGTRLTVV.

The chain employs TRBV19 and TRBJ2-1; possibly TRBD2 for D (6 bases). Trimming left V 7 bases short and J 4 bases short, with 17 bases between. Germline V gene lookup returns CDR1 LNHDA and CDR2 SQIVND (reference sequence). The CDR3 extends over 15 amino acids. CDR3 amino acids: CASTPGGKRYNEQFF. The CDR3 coding sequence is TGTGCCAGTACCCCAGGCGGGAAAAGATACAATGAGCAGTTCTTC.

The V call is TRBV18, the J call TRBJ1-1; D perhaps matches TRBD1 (5 bases). Germline CDR1 reads KGHSH; CDR2 reads LQKENI. The CDR3 consists of 14 residues. V gave up 5 bases and J gave up 0 bases, with 10 bases separating them. The CDR3 reads CASSVDTMNTEAFF. The CDR3 nucleotides read TGTGCCAGCTCAGTGGACACGATGAACACTGAAGCTTTCTTT.

The chain links TRBV5-1 to TRBJ2-3; TRBD1 matches 7 bases. Germline assignment: CDR1 SGHRS and CDR2 YFSETQ. The V gene end was trimmed by 4 bases and the J gene end by 3 bases; junction bases not matched to a gene: 8. The CDR3 covers 15 residues. The CDR3 bases are TGCGCCAGCAGCGTAATCCGGGACAGAACAGATACGCAGTATTTT. As protein: CASSVIRDRTDTQYF.

For the CDR3, the DNA is TGTGCCAGCAGTGGGGGGGGACAGGGACAGGATACGCAGTATTTT. Its translation is CASSGGGQGQDTQYF. The chain joins TRBV28 to TRBJ2-3, with 9 bases identical to TRBD1. The CDR3 runs to 15 residues. CDR1 is MDHEN, CDR2 SYDVKM, per germline. With V trimmed by 5 bases and J by 6 bases, 9 bases remained unmatched.

The rearrangement links TRBV7-2 to TRBJ2-7; a weak D match, TRBD1 (5 bases). This CDR3 has 16 residues. V was pared by 5 bases and J by 1 base, with 18 bases between. CDR1 and CDR2 from the germline V gene are SGHTA and FQGNSA. The CDR3 nucleotides read TGTGCCAGCAGCCCGACCAGTCTGACAGAATCCTACGAGCAGTACTTC. This codes for CASSPTSLTESYEQYF.

V and J are TRBV5-1 and TRBJ2-1, with TRBD2 matching over 9 bases. CDR3 size: 14 residues. V was pared by 2 bases and J by 4 bases, with 1 base of the junction left unmatched. Germline V gene lookup returns CDR1 SGHRS and CDR2 YFSETQ. The CDR3 region has the DNA TGCGCCAGCAGCTTCCTAGCGGGGTACAATGAGCAGTTCTTC. It codes for CASSFLAGYNEQFF.

This sequence joins TRBV7-9 and TRBJ1-1; 9 positions match TRBD1. Germline V gene data show CDR1 as SEHNR and CDR2 as FQNEAQ (reference sequence). Trimming cost V 5 bases and J 6 bases; bases outside gene matches: 10. This CDR3 has 15 residues. CDR3 sequence: CASSPLGRQGAEAFF. In DNA, the CDR3 is TGTGCCAGCAGCCCACTAGGGAGACAGGGGGCTGAAGCTTTCTTT. Combining the CDR3 with reference TRBV7-9 and TRBJ1-1 gives the whole variable domain DTGVSQNPRHKITKRGQNVTFRCDPISEHNRLYWYRQTLGQGPEFLTYFQNEAQLEKSRLLSDRFSAERPKGSFSTLEIQRTEQGDSAMYLCASSPLGRQGAEAFFGQGTRLTVV.

The rearrangement uses TRBV5-1 and TRBJ2-7; D uncertain. CDR1 and CDR2 from the germline V gene are SGHRS and YFSETQ. The CDR3 covers 14 residues. Trimming stripped 0 bases from V and 0 bases from J, with 7 bases between. CDR3 protein: CASSLEQSSYEQYV. The CDR3 bases are TGCGCCAGCAGCTTGGAGCAAAGCTCCTACGAGCAGTACGTC.

The count of this clone is one. The genes are TRBV6-4 and TRBJ2-1; 11 bases align to TRBD2. The J segment lost 10 bases and the V segment lost 6 bases, leaving 8 bases of the junction unmatched. The CDR3 has 14 amino acids. CDR1 is MRHNA and CDR2 is SNTAGT in the germline V gene. This CDR3 is CASRAPRLAGEQFF. Written as DNA, the CDR3 is TGTGCCAGCAGAGCCCCAAGACTAGCGGGGGAGCAGTTCTTC.

The V and J genes are TRBV5-1 and TRBJ2-2, with D possibly being TRBD2 (5 bases). Germline V gene data show CDR1 as SGHRS and CDR2 as YFSETQ. V gave up 1 base and J gave up 0 bases, with 7 bases separating them. This CDR3 region has 15 residues. Here the CDR3 DNA reads TGCGCCAGCAGCTTGAGACTACCGAACACCGGGGAGCTGTTTTTT. Translation gives CASSLRLPNTGELFF.

V and J are TRBV9 and TRBJ1-6; 8 bases are a match to TRBD1. This CDR3 is built from 15 residues. The V gene's germline CDR1 is SGDLS and CDR2 YYNGEE. The V and J ends lost 5 bases and 5 bases, in that order; junction bases with no gene match: 6. The CDR3 here is CASRSDRGNNSPLHF. The CDR3 DNA reads as TGTGCCAGCAGATCAGACAGGGGCAATAATTCACCCCTCCACTTT.

The V gene is TRBV6-5, the J gene TRBJ1-6; D remains unclear. Trimming took off 5 bases at V and 8 bases at J, with 13 bases between the two ends. This CDR3 is built from 14 residues. Germline CDR1 and CDR2: MNHEY and SVGAGI. This CDR3 is CASSTAGGYSPLHF. The DNA of the CDR3 is TGTGCCAGCAGTACCGCGGGAGGGTATTCACCCCTCCACTTT.